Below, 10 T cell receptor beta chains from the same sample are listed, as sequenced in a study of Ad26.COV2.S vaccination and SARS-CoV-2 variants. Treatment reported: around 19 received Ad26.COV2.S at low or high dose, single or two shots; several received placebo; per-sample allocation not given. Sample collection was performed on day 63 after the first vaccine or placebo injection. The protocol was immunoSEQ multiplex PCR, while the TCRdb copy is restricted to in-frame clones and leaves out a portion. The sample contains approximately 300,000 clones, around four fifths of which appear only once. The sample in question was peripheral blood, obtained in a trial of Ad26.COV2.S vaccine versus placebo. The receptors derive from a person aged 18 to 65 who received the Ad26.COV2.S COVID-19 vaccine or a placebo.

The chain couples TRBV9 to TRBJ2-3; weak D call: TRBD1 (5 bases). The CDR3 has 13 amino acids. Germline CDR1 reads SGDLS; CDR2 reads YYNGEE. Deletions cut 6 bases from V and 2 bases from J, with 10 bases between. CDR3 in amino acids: CASTGRDTDTQYF. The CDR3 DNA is TGTGCCAGCACCGGCAGGGACACAGATACGCAGTATTTT.

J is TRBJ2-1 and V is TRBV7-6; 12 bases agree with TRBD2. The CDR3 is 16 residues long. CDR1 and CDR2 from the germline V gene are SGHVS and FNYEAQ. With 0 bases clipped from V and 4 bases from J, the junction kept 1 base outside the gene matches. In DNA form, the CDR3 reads TGTGCCAGCAGCTTAGCCGGGACTAGCGGGTACAATGAGCAGTTCTTC. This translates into CASSLAGTSGYNEQFF.

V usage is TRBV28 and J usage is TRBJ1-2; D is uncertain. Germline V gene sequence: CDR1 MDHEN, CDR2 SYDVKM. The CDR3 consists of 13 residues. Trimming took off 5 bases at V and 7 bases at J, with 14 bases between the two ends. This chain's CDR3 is CASSTKIRSGYTF. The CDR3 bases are TGTGCCAGCAGTACGAAGATTCGTTCTGGCTACACCTTC.

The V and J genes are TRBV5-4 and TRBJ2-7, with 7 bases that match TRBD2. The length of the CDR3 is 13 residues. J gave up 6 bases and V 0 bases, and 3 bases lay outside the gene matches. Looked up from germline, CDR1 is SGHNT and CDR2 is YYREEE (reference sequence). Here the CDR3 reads CASSLGWEGEQYF. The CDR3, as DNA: TGTGCCAGCAGCTTGGGGTGGGAGGGCGAGCAGTACTTC.

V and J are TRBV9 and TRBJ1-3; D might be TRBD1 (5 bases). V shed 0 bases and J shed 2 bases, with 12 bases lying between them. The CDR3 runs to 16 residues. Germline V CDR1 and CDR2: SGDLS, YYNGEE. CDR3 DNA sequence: TGTGCCAGCAGCGTAGGGACAACCCTTACTGGAAACACCATATATTTT. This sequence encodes CASSVGTTLTGNTIYF.

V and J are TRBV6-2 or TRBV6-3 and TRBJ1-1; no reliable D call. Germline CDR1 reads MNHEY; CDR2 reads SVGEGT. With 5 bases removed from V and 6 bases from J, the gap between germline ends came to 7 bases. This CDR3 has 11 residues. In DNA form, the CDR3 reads TGTGCCAGCAGTGCCTCCGCTGAAGCTTTCTTT. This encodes CASSASAEAFF.

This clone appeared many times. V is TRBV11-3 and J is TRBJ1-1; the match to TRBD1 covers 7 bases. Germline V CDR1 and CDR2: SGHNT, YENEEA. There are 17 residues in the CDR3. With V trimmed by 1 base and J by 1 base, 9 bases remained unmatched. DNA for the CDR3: TGTGCCAGCAGCTTAGGAGAGCCGGGACAGAGGAACACTGAAGCTTTCTTT. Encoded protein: CASSLGEPGQRNTEAFF.

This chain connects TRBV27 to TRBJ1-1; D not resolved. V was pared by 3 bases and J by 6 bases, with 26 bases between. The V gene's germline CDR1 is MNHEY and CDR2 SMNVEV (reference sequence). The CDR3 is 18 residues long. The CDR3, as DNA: TGTGCCAGCAGTTTTGTGTCTCGGGCAGCCCGTCCGCTGGCTGAAGCTTTCTTT. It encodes CASSFVSRAARPLAEAFF.

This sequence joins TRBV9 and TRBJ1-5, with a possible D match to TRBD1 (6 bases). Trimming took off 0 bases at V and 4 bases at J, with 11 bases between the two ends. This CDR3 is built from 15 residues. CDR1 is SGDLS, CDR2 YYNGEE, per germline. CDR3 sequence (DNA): TGTGCCAGCAGCGTAGACGGACAGTTTAATCAGCCCCAGCATTTT. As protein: CASSVDGQFNQPQHF.

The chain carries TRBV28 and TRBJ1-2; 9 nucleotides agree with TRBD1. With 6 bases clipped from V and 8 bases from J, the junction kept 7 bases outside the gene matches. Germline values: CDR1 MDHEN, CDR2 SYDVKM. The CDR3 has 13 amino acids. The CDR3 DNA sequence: TGTGCCAGCAGGTGGACAGGGGAAGAGGGCTACACCTTC. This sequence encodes CASRWTGEEGYTF.